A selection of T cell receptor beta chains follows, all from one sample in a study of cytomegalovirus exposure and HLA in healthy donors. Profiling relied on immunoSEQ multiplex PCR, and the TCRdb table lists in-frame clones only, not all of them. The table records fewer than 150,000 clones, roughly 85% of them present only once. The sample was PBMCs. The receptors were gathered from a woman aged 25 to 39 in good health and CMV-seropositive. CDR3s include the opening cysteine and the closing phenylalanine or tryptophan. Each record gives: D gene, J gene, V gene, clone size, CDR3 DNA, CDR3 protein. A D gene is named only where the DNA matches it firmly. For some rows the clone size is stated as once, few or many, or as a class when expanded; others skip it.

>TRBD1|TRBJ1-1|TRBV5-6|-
TGTGCCAGCAGCTTGACAGGGGGCATCACTGAAGCTTTCTTT
CASSLTGGITEAFF
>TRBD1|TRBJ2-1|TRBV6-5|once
TGTGCCAGCAGTTACTCCGGGACAGACTACAATGAGCAGTTCTTC
CASSYSGTDYNEQFF
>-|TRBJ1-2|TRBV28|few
TGTGCCAGCAGTTTCCCTGAGGGCAACTATGGCTACACCTTC
CASSFPEGNYGYTF
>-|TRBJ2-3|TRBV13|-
TGTGCCAGCAGTCCTTTCTCGGGTACGCAGTATTTT
CASSPFSGTQYF
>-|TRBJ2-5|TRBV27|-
TGTGCCAGCAGTCGGAGTGACTACGAGACCCAGTACTTC
CASSRSDYETQYF
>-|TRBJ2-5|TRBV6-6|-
TGTGCCAGCAGTTACGGCGGGCTCCAAGAGACCCAGTACTTC
CASSYGGLQETQYF
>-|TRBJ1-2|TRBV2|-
TGTGCCAGCAGTCATCGGGAAGGCCGCTATGGCTACACCTTC
CASSHREGRYGYTF
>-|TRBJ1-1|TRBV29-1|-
TGCAGCGTTGTTGGGGGAGGAACTGAAGCTTTCTTT
CSVVGGGTEAFF
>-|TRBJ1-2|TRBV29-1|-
TGCAGCGTTGCGGGGGTAGGGTATGGCTACACCTTC
CSVAGVGYGYTF
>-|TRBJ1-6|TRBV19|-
TGTGCCAGTAGTAACCAGGGGAGCAATTCACCCCTCCACTTT
CASSNQGSNSPLHF
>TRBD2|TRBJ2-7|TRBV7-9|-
TGTGCCAGCAGCCCGGGGGGCTACGAGCAGTACTTC
CASSPGGYEQYF
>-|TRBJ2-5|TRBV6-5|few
TGTGCCAGCAGTTACGCGAAAGAGACCCAGTACTTC
CASSYAKETQYF
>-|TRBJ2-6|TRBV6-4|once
TGTGCCAGCAGTGCAGGAGGTACCGGGGCCAACGTCCTGACTTTC
CASSAGGTGANVLTF
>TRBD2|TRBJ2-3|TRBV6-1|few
TGTGCCAGCAGTGAATGGAGTAGCGGGAGGAGAACAGATACGCAGTATTTT
CASSEWSSGRRTDTQYF
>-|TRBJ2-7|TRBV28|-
TGTGCCAGCAGCCTGATGGGAGAGTACCACGAGCAGTACTTC
CASSLMGEYHEQYF
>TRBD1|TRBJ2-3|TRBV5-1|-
TGCGCCAGCAGCTTGGGACAGGGAGATACGCAGTATTTT
CASSLGQGDTQYF
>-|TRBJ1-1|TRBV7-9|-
TGTGCCAGCAGCTTCAGGGACACTGAAGCTTTCTTT
CASSFRDTEAFF
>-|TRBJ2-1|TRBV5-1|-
TGCGCCAGCAGCTTGGGAAGTGGGGGGGCCTTCAATGAGCAGTTCTTC
CASSLGSGGAFNEQFF
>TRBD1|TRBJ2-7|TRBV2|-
TGTGCCATCGGACAGGCACCTTCCTACGAGCAGTACTTC
CAIGQAPSYEQYF
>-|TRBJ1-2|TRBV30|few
TGTGCCTGGAGCAGCCTTCCCGGTGGGGGGGCCTATGGCTACACCTTC
CAWSSLPGGGAYGYTF
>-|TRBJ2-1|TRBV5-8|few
TGTGCCAGCAGTTGGGGGGGCGGCTCCTACAATGAGCAGTTCTTC
CASSWGGGSYNEQFF
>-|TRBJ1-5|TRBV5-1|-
TGCGCCAGCAGCGAGGAAGGGGGTTATAGCAATCAGCCCCAGCATTTT
CASSEEGGYSNQPQHF
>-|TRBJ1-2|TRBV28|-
TGTGCCGTCGGCCGGAGAGGTGCCGGTACCTTC
CAVGRRGAGTF
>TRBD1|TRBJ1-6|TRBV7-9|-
TGTTCCAGCAGCTCCACAGGGGGGGGTTCACCCCTCCACTTT
CSSSSTGGGSPLHF
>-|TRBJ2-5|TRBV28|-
TGTGCCTCCGGGACAACACAAGAGACCCAGTACTTC
CASGTTQETQYF
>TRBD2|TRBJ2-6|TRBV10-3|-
TGTGCCAGTTGGGAGGGCAGGGTCGGTGGGGCCAACGTCCTGACTTTC
CASWEGRVGGANVLTF
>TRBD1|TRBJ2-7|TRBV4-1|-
TGCGCCAGCAGCCCCATTGGGGACAGGGAAACCTTCGAGCAGTACTTC
CASSPIGDRETFEQYF